Below are 28 T cell receptor beta chains sequenced from a single sample in a study of identical twins. TCRdb reprocessed the 5' RACE reads via MiXCR and lists one record per CDR3 protein. The sample has 250,000 to 350,000 distinct CDR3 sequences, about 8.9% seen once. These data were likewise used in another study, on yellow fever vaccine responses in identical twins.

Sequencing used memory (CD45RO+) T cells sorted from blood. Source of these receptors: a woman younger than 35 in good health.

The table lists this clonotype with many counts. This chain uses TRBV27 with TRBJ2-7; D is uncertain. Trimming cost V 6 bases and J 7 bases, with 13 bases left between them. Germline CDR1 MNHEY, CDR2 SMNVEV (reference sequence). CDR3 size: 12 residues. The CDR3 sequence is CASSLGVGEQYF. CDR3 DNA: TGTGCCAGCAGCTTAGGAGTCGGTGAGCAGTACTTC.

This clonotype was found a few times. This chain connects TRBV5-6 to TRBJ2-2; tentatively, D is TRBD1 (6 bases). CDR3 length: 15 residues. Trimming took 4 bases from V and 4 from J, leaving 14 bases between them. Germline V CDR1 and CDR2: SGHDT, YYEEEE. CDR3 nucleotides: TGTGCCAGCAGCGATTGGGCAGGGGTCACCGGGGAGCTGTTTTTT. Amino acids: CASSDWAGVTGELFF.

CDR3 sequence reads: CASSISPSGYEQYF. In DNA form, the CDR3 reads TGTGCCAGCAGTATATCTCCCTCGGGGTACGAGCAGTACTTC. This rearrangement joins TRBV28 to TRBJ2-7, with a tentative D call TRBD2 (5 bases). The CDR3 contains 14 residues. CDR1 and CDR2 (germline): MDHEN, SYDVKM. Trimming removed 5 bases from V and 4 bases from J, with 15 bases in between.

The V and J genes are TRBV6-5 and TRBJ2-1, with D possibly TRBD2 on 6 matching bases. CDR1 is MNHEY, CDR2 SVGAGI, per germline. V lost 0 bases and J lost 15, with 15 bases in between. The CDR3 is 13 residues long. CDR3 DNA: TGTGCCAGCAGTTACTCGACTAGTAGTGGGGGGTTCTTC. Protein sequence: CASSYSTSSGGFF.

This clonotype was observed many times. V gene TRBV27 combines with J gene TRBJ1-4; a possible D gene is TRBD1 (6 bases). V was trimmed by 2 bases and J by 0 bases, leaving 7 bases between them. The CDR3 is made up of 15 amino acids. Looked up from germline, CDR1 is MNHEY and CDR2 is SMNVEV (reference sequence). The chain's CDR3 is CASSLRGATNEKLFF. For the CDR3, the DNA is TGTGCCAGCAGTTTAAGGGGGGCAACTAATGAAAAACTGTTTTTT.

The table lists this clonotype with a few counts. This rearrangement joins TRBV7-2 to TRBJ2-1, with D possibly called TRBD1 or TRBD2 (5 bases each). This CDR3 has 17 amino acids. The germline V gene has CDR1 SGHTA and CDR2 FQGNSA. V was shortened by 5 bases and J by 7 bases, with 24 bases between the two germline ends. CDR3 amino acids: CASSRRSGSSWGNEQFF. The CDR3 bases are TGTGCCAGCAGCCGAAGGTCGGGCAGCTCCTGGGGGAATGAGCAGTTCTTC.

This sequence joins TRBV4-1 and TRBJ2-1; D unclear. The V gene's germline CDR1 is MGHRA and CDR2 YSYEKL. Trimming removed 3 bases at V and 9 bases at J, with 12 bases between. The CDR3 is 13 residues long. CDR3 DNA: TGCGCCAGCAGCCACCCCCCTGTAGGTGAGCAGTTCTTC. Its translation is CASSHPPVGEQFF.

The chain recombines TRBV28 with TRBJ2-7; 8 bases line up with TRBD1. Germline CDR1 is MDHEN and CDR2 is SYDVKM. The CDR3 consists of 13 residues. With 6 bases clipped from V and 1 base from J, the junction kept 2 bases outside the gene matches. The CDR3 DNA reads TGTGCCAGCAGCGGGGACAGGTCCTACGAGCAGTACGTC. It yields the protein CASSGDRSYEQYV.

This clonotype was detected ten times or more. The V gene is TRBV20-1, the J gene TRBJ1-1, with a possible D match to TRBD1 (6 bases). V was cut by 3 bases and J by 0 bases, with 23 bases left in between. Germline CDR1 reads DFQATT; CDR2 reads SNEGSKA (reference sequence). The CDR3 runs to 18 residues. The CDR3 coding sequence is TGCAGTGCTAGGGGTTCAGGGGTGCGGAACCGAATGAACACTGAAGCTTTCTTT. Residues: CSARGSGVRNRMNTEAFF.

The sample holds many counts of this clonotype. V gene TRBV28 combines with J gene TRBJ2-5; D not certain. Germline-derived CDR1 and CDR2 are MDHEN and SYDVKM. The CDR3 is 15 residues long. The V and J ends lost 5 bases and 7 bases respectively, with 20 bases between them. The CDR3 loop is CASSTKTEITGTQYF. In nucleotides, the CDR3 is TGTGCCAGCAGTACCAAGACGGAGATAACTGGGACCCAGTACTTC.

In its sample, this clonotype was seen many times. The chain employs TRBV10-3 and TRBJ2-3; TRBD1 aligns across 7 bases. With 6 bases clipped from V and 0 bases from J, the junction kept 6 bases outside the gene matches. The CDR3 has 15 amino acids. Germline loops: CDR1 ENHRY, CDR2 SYGVKD. CDR3 sequence reads: CAIRSGQESTDTQYF. CDR3 DNA sequence: TGTGCCATCAGAAGCGGACAGGAAAGCACAGATACGCAGTATTTT.

This clonotype has a count of ten or more. The chain couples TRBV5-5 to TRBJ1-1, with D maybe TRBD1 (5 bases). V was cut by 4 bases and J by 4 bases, with 14 bases left in between. CDR3 length: 14 amino acids. CDR1 and CDR2 (germline): SGHKS, YYEKEE (reference sequence). CDR3 protein: CASSKDSGRTEAFF. CDR3 DNA sequence: TGTGCCAGCAGCAAAGACAGTGGGCGCACTGAAGCTTTCTTT.

Only a few counts were recorded for this clonotype. V and J are TRBV20-1 and TRBJ2-4; 9 bases are shared with TRBD1. Germline V lookup: CDR1 DFQATT, CDR2 SNEGSKA (reference sequence). This CDR3 is built from 14 residues. After removal of 5 bases from V and 6 bases from J, the junction contained 8 bases not matched to a gene. The CDR3 DNA is TGCAGTGCTCCGCCCACAGGGGGCCTAAACATTCAGTACTTC. Its translation is CSAPPTGGLNIQYF.

The table lists this clonotype with a few counts. The rearrangement links TRBV9 to TRBJ1-2, with a weak D call TRBD1 (6 bases). CDR3 length: 15 amino acids. V was pared by 3 bases and J by 2 bases, with 14 bases between. The germline V gene has CDR1 SGDLS and CDR2 YYNGEE. The CDR3 region is CASSGEGGGNYGYTF. CDR3 sequence (DNA): TGTGCCAGCAGCGGTGAAGGGGGAGGGAACTATGGCTACACCTTC.

The chain couples TRBV3-1 to TRBJ2-1; perhaps TRBD1 as D (5 bases). CDR3 length: 15 residues. Trimming cost V 4 bases and J 2 bases, with 12 bases left between them. In germline, CDR1 is LGHDT, CDR2 YNNKEL (reference sequence). DNA of the CDR3: TGTGCCAGCAGCCCTCGATCAGGGCCCTACAATGAGCAGTTCTTC. It codes for CASSPRSGPYNEQFF.

V gene TRBV5-8 combines with J gene TRBJ2-1, with 7 bases that match TRBD2. The germline gives CDR1 SGHTS, CDR2 YDEGEE. The CDR3 totals 16 residues. V lost 4 bases, J lost 8 bases, and 15 bases stayed unmatched. This chain's CDR3 is CASSSSGEGNMYEQFF. The CDR3 nucleotides are TGTGCCAGCAGCAGCTCGGGGGAGGGTAATATGTATGAGCAGTTCTTC.

This sequence joins TRBV25-1 and TRBJ1-4; 8 bases map to TRBD1. CDR3 length equals 15 residues. Per germline, CDR1 MGHDK and CDR2 SYGVNS. Losses at the gene ends were 5 bases for V and 6 bases for J; bases not matched to a gene: 8. This chain's CDR3 is CASSTGQGLYEKLFF. CDR3 nucleotides: TGTGCCAGCAGTACAGGACAGGGCCTCTATGAAAAACTGTTTTTT. Full variable domain (rest looked up from reference TRBV25-1 and TRBJ1-4): EADIYQTPRYLVIGTGKKITLECSQTMGHDKMYWYQQDPGMELHLIHYSYGVNSTEKGDLSSESTVSRIRTEHFPLTLESARPSHTSQYLCASSTGQGLYEKLFFGSGTQLSVL.

This clonotype showed up many times. The J gene is TRBJ2-7, the V gene TRBV28; TRBD2 might be the D (5 bases). Per the germline V gene, CDR1 is MDHEN and CDR2 is SYDVKM. The CDR3 contains 11 residues. V was pared by 9 bases and J by 1 base, with 7 bases between. CDR3 region: CASGLSYEQYF. In nucleotides, the CDR3 is TGTGCCAGTGGACTTTCCTACGAGCAGTACTTC.

This clonotype was seen ten or more times. V and J are TRBV5-5 and TRBJ2-4, with 11 bases identical to TRBD2. The V and J ends lost 1 base and 6 bases, in that order; junction bases with no gene match: 9. Germline lookup yields CDR1 SGHKS and CDR2 YYEKEE (reference sequence). The CDR3 is 17 amino acids. CDR3 region: CASSLTSGGAGGNIQYF. The CDR3 DNA follows: TGTGCCAGCAGCTTGACTAGCGGGGGAGCGGGGGGAAACATTCAGTACTTC.

This clonotype has a count of ten or more. CDR3 amino acids: CASRIANNEQFF. CDR3 nucleotide sequence: TGTGCCAGCAGGATAGCGAACAATGAGCAGTTCTTC. The rearrangement joins TRBV12-3 or TRBV12-4 to TRBJ2-1; a possible D gene is TRBD2 (5 bases). V lost 6 bases to trimming and J lost 5 bases, with 8 bases between them. This CDR3 is 12 amino acids long.

The V and J genes are TRBV6-1 and TRBJ2-5, with D possibly matching TRBD1 (6 bases). Trimming cost V 6 bases and J 4 bases, with 12 bases left between them. CDR1 and CDR2 from the germline V gene are MNHNS and SASEGT. The CDR3 sequence is 13 residues long. CDR3 bases: TGTGCCAGCAGCAGACAGGTGTTAGAGACCCAGTACTTC. Translating it yields CASSRQVLETQYF.

Ten or more counts support this clonotype. This rearrangement joins TRBV4-1 to TRBJ1-6; 7 bases map to TRBD1. Germline values: CDR1 MGHRA, CDR2 YSYEKL. The CDR3 extends over 16 amino acids. Trimming took 4 bases from V and 0 from J; bases not matched to a gene: 3. The CDR3 loop reads CASSLQGSSYNSPLHF. CDR3 coding DNA: TGCGCCAGCAGCCTACAGGGGAGCTCCTATAATTCACCCCTCCACTTT.

In this sample, this clonotype turned up a few times. V gene TRBV20-1 combines with J gene TRBJ2-6, with D uncertain. CDR3 length equals 15 residues. Per the germline V gene, CDR1 is DFQATT and CDR2 is SNEGSKA (reference sequence). V lost 6 bases and J 0 bases, leaving 12 bases between the germline ends. The DNA for the CDR3 is TGCAGTGCCCCGGACGGATACTCTGGGGCCAACGTCCTGACTTTC. Its translation: CSAPDGYSGANVLTF.

This clonotype was seen ten or more times. This CDR3 is CSASSGNTIYF. CDR3 nucleotide sequence: TGCAGCGCCTCATCTGGAAACACCATATATTTT. The chain uses TRBV29-1 and TRBJ1-3; D is uncertain. This CDR3 comprises 11 residues. Trimming cost V 7 bases and J 1 base, with 5 bases left between them. Germline-derived CDR1 and CDR2 are SQVTM and ANQGSEA.

The chain has TRBV7-3 and TRBJ2-1, with TRBD2 matching over 15 bases. The ends lost 5 bases at V and 8 bases at J; junction bases unmatched: 1. From germline, CDR1 is SGHTA and CDR2 FQGTGA. The CDR3 consists of 14 residues. The CDR3 protein is CASSGLAGGDEQFF. The CDR3 region has the DNA TGTGCCAGCAGCGGACTAGCGGGAGGGGATGAGCAGTTCTTC.

This clonotype was seen only a few times. The chain couples TRBV5-5 to TRBJ2-2; TRBD1 aligns across 7 bases. Germline CDR1 reads SGHKS; CDR2 reads YYEKEE (reference sequence). The ends lost 4 bases at V and 7 bases at J; junction bases unmatched: 10. This CDR3 is built from 15 residues. CDR3 in amino acids: CASSVLQGVVGELFF. DNA for the CDR3: TGTGCCAGCAGCGTCCTCCAGGGGGTAGTCGGGGAGCTGTTTTTT. The full variable domain, in which reference TRBV5-5 and TRBJ2-2 provide the parts outside the CDR3, is DAGVTQSPTHLIKTRGQQVTLRCSPISGHKSVSWYQQVLGQGPQFIFQYYEKEERGRGNFPDRFSARQFPNYSSELNVNALLLGDSALYLCASSVLQGVVGELFFGEGSRLTVL.

The rearrangement joins TRBV20-1 to TRBJ2-7, with D possibly matching TRBD2 (7 bases). Germline CDR1 reads DFQATT; CDR2 reads SNEGSKA (reference sequence). V was pared by 3 bases and J by 6 bases, with 15 bases between. The CDR3 runs 13 residues. The CDR3 reads CSASGQGRGEQYF. The CDR3 nucleotides read TGCAGTGCTAGCGGGCAGGGGAGGGGCGAGCAGTACTTC.

This clonotype was picked up a small number of times. The V call is TRBV10-3, the J call TRBJ1-2, with TRBD1 matching 7 bases. V was pared by 2 bases and J by 4 bases, with 1 base of the junction left unmatched. Germline V gene data show CDR1 as ENHRY and CDR2 as SYGVKD. This CDR3 is 13 amino acids long. The CDR3, as DNA: TGTGCCATCAGTGAGAGGACAGGCTATGGCTACACCTTC. Its translation is CAISERTGYGYTF.